This is a list of T cell receptor beta chains from one sample in a study of early T cells in non-severe SARS-CoV-2 infection. TCRdb independently ran MiXCR on the 5' RACE reads; one entry per CDR3 protein. The sample lists tens of thousands of distinct CDR3 sequences, under 5.5% seen once, with about 6% in the top ten. The sample in question was whole blood, obtained at baseline. The source of these receptors is an adult who was a healthcare worker with PCR-confirmed SARS-CoV-2 infection or an uninfected control (not recorded which). CDR3s leave out the opening cysteine and the closing phenylalanine or tryptophan. Fields, in order: V gene, J gene, CDR3 protein.

V: TRBV20-1; J: TRBJ2-7; CDR3: SAKDRDFYEQY
V: TRBV24-1; J: TRBJ1-5; CDR3: ATSERQASNQPQH
V: TRBV19; J: TRBJ2-6; CDR3: ASSFRRSGANVLT
V: TRBV13; J: TRBJ2-1; CDR3: ASSTPREGYNEQF
V: TRBV24-1; J: TRBJ2-4; CDR3: ATSDLNRIIAKNIQY
V: TRBV7-9; J: TRBJ2-1; CDR3: ASRKGQGSYNEQF
V: TRBV29-1; J: TRBJ2-5; CDR3: SVAPGSKETQY
V: TRBV5-1; J: TRBJ2-1; CDR3: ASSSSGNSYNEQF
V: TRBV15; J: TRBJ1-5; CDR3: ATSREGGGVRPQH
V: TRBV6-1; J: TRBJ2-1; CDR3: ASKDGAYNEQF
V: TRBV7-3; J: TRBJ2-5; CDR3: ASSLGLAGQETQY
V: TRBV19; J: TRBJ2-1; CDR3: ASSRLGGNNEQF
V: TRBV5-5; J: TRBJ2-1; CDR3: ASSSIGMGPQF
V: TRBV27; J: TRBJ2-7; CDR3: ASSLSTGGAGYEQY
V: TRBV6-1; J: TRBJ2-7; CDR3: ASTPLPRQDYEQY
V: TRBV12-3/TRBV12-4; J: TRBJ2-7; CDR3: ASIPPGTAKQY
V: TRBV6-5; J: TRBJ2-1; CDR3: ASRTGGAYNEQF
V: TRBV29-1; J: TRBJ2-3; CDR3: SVRTSGVTDTQY
V: TRBV5-1; J: TRBJ2-2; CDR3: ASSGTGNTGELF
V: TRBV6-5; J: TRBJ2-1; CDR3: ASSFRGRSSYNEQF
V: TRBV30; J: TRBJ2-7; CDR3: AWTPGTGGSYEQY
V: TRBV20-1; J: TRBJ1-2; CDR3: SAREVRREDGYT
V: TRBV30; J: TRBJ2-7; CDR3: AWSGSSGTPEEDEQY
V: TRBV7-2; J: TRBJ2-1; CDR3: ASSVGTSGSNEQF
V: TRBV14; J: TRBJ2-7; CDR3: ASSQGSGFSYEQY
V: TRBV27; J: TRBJ2-1; CDR3: ASSQDREVYNEQF
V: TRBV12-3/TRBV12-4; J: TRBJ2-7; CDR3: ASSLGTVEQY
V: TRBV29-1; J: TRBJ2-5; CDR3: SVEVQRETQY
V: TRBV10-3; J: TRBJ2-3; CDR3: AISESGDTQY
V: TRBV18; J: TRBJ2-7; CDR3: ASSPPQGYEQY
V: TRBV7-9; J: TRBJ2-7; CDR3: ASSSDRYYEQY
V: TRBV30; J: TRBJ2-2; CDR3: ASDQNTGELF
V: TRBV4-2; J: TRBJ2-3; CDR3: ASSQNGNTPSTDTQY
V: TRBV3-2; J: TRBJ2-6; CDR3: ASSRDGGLLSGANVLT
V: TRBV5-4; J: TRBJ2-5; CDR3: ASSSGTRPGETQY
V: TRBV5-1; J: TRBJ2-7; CDR3: ASSSSNYEQY
V: TRBV9; J: TRBJ2-6; CDR3: ASSPGTLGANVLT
V: TRBV4-2; J: TRBJ2-5; CDR3: ASSQDWATSETQY
V: TRBV6-7; J: TRBJ2-2; CDR3: ASSYSYPPHRGISNTGELF
V: TRBV5-4; J: TRBJ2-1; CDR3: ASSTGQGTYNEQF
V: TRBV12-5; J: TRBJ2-3; CDR3: ASGLSRESTDTQY
V: TRBV19; J: TRBJ2-2; CDR3: ASSIQGSGSANTGELF
V: TRBV5-1; J: TRBJ2-1; CDR3: ASSLGRGNVYNEQF
V: TRBV7-3; J: TRBJ1-1; CDR3: ASSLDPGTGVEPAF
V: TRBV4-3; J: TRBJ2-1; CDR3: ASSRLAGDNEQF
V: TRBV28; J: TRBJ1-2; CDR3: ASSPGEVYGYT
V: TRBV20-1; J: TRBJ2-2; CDR3: SAHRGRAGELF
V: TRBV12-5; J: TRBJ2-2; CDR3: ASGLPTGLTQLF
V: TRBV29-1; J: TRBJ2-1; CDR3: SVWESYNEQF
V: TRBV12-5; J: TRBJ2-1; CDR3: ASGRTQTSDGPNEQF
V: TRBV3-1; J: TRBJ2-1; CDR3: ASSQARTGVYNEQF
V: TRBV12-3/TRBV12-4; J: TRBJ2-3; CDR3: ASSVGLAGTDTQY
V: TRBV29-1; J: TRBJ2-6; CDR3: SVEGASGANVLT
V: TRBV9; J: TRBJ1-1; CDR3: ASSTTPENTEAF